This TCR beta chain was observed in a study of blood T cell repertoires in COVID-19. Background on the study: T cells, B-cell-depleted T cells, or PBMCs provided the cDNA or gDNA that served as material.

This clone was observed a few times. Data came from immunoSEQ multiplex PCR; TCRdb stores just in-frame clones and leaves some out. The sample comprises about 420,000 clones, 70% to 90% of which are singletons, and more than 0.7% rests with the top ten. V was pared by 7 bases and J by 5 bases, with 12 bases between. This CDR3 is 14 amino acids long. The germline CDR1 and CDR2 sequences are LGHNA and YNFKEQ. The TCR comes from a man between 18 and 29 years old with COVID-19, enrolled during active disease. Material: peripheral blood. The rearrangement uses TRBV4-2 and TRBJ1-6; D not resolved. The CDR3 spells CASTPVVDNSPLHF. In nucleotides, the CDR3 is TGTGCCAGCACCCCCGTTGTTGATAATTCACCCCTCCACTTT.